Listed here are 12 T cell receptor beta chains from one sample, sequenced in a study of T cell repertoires in cytomegalovirus infection (dated by TCRdb to between 2018 and 2021). Sequencing relied on an Illumina HiSeq 1500. TCRdb reanalyzed the raw reads on its own, using fastp at Q25 for trimming and MiXCR for clone calling, and kept in-frame beta chains. Each CDR3 protein gets just one entry, which takes the most common genes and DNA from the rows behind it. This sample lists 200,000 to 300,000 distinct CDR3 sequences; around 9% were detected once. The ten largest clones capture roughly 16% of the sample. Sequencing was performed on PBMCs. These receptors originate from a human donor in good health (CMV status not recorded). Some clones in this sample may be carry-over from other donors' samples.

In this sample, this clonotype turned up a few times. The V gene is TRBV9, the J gene TRBJ2-5, with 9 bases fitting TRBD2. V was clipped by 3 bases and J by 5 bases; unmatched bases: 5. This CDR3 region has 14 residues. CDR1 and CDR2 from the germline V gene are SGDLS and YYNGEE. This CDR3 is CASSGSGGGETQYF. For the CDR3, the DNA is TGTGCCAGCAGCGGTAGCGGGGGAGGCGAGACCCAGTACTTC. Full variable domain (remainder filled in from reference TRBV9 and TRBJ2-5): DSGVTQTPKHLITATGQRVTLRCSPRSGDLSVYWYQQSLDQGLQFLIQYYNGEERAKGNILERFSAQQFPDLHSELNLSSLELGDSALYFCASSGSGGGETQYFGPGTRLLVL.

This clonotype was found many times. V gene TRBV27 combines with J gene TRBJ2-1, with 7 positions matching TRBD2. Trimming took 2 bases from V and 3 from J; bases not matched to a gene: 4. The CDR3 loop spans 15 amino acids. CDR1 is MNHEY, CDR2 SMNVEV, per germline (reference sequence). The CDR3 DNA reads as TGTGCCAGCAGTTTAGTAGCTAGCGGCTACAATGAGCAGTTCTTC. Its translation is CASSLVASGYNEQFF.

The CDR3 spells CASSLSGREGNIQYF. In nucleotides, the CDR3 is TGTGCCAGCAGTTTGTCTGGTAGGGAAGGAAACATTCAGTACTTC. The chain joins TRBV12-3 or TRBV12-4 to TRBJ2-4, with no clear D. The germline V and J ends were trimmed by 3 bases and 6 bases, with 15 bases remaining between them. The CDR3 runs to 15 residues.

This clonotype was seen a few times. This chain uses TRBV20-1 with TRBJ1-1; tentatively, D is TRBD1 (6 bases). Germline values: CDR1 DFQATT, CDR2 SNEGSKA (reference sequence). V was cut by 5 bases and J by 1 base, with 11 bases left in between. The CDR3 length is 13 residues. CDR3 protein: CSAGRTANTEAFF. The CDR3 region has the DNA TGCAGTGCTGGTCGGACAGCGAACACTGAAGCTTTCTTT.

There are many counts of this clonotype. The V gene is TRBV3-1, the J gene TRBJ1-1; D possibly corresponds to TRBD1 (6 bases). The V end was cut by 1 base, the J end by 7 bases, with 16 bases between. CDR3 length equals 15 residues. CDR1 and CDR2 from the germline V gene are LGHDT and YNNKEL (reference sequence). The CDR3 DNA sequence: TGTGCCAGCAGCCAAGTGGGAGGGACACCGTATGAAGCTTTCTTT. This gives the protein CASSQVGGTPYEAFF.

There are a few counts of this clonotype. The chain links TRBV7-9 to TRBJ2-1; 7 nucleotides match TRBD2. The CDR3 runs 14 residues. The V and J ends lost 3 bases and 2 bases, in that order; junction bases with no gene match: 1. Germline V gene lookup returns CDR1 SEHNR and CDR2 FQNEAQ (reference sequence). The CDR3 reads CASSFGTTYNEQFF. The DNA for the CDR3 is TGTGCCAGCAGCTTCGGGACTACCTACAATGAGCAGTTCTTC.

This clonotype was recorded at least ten times. The chain combines TRBV7-2 with TRBJ1-5, with a weak D call TRBD1 (5 bases). Germline-derived CDR1 and CDR2 are SGHTA and FQGNSA. This CDR3 comprises 14 residues. The V end lost 5 bases, the J end lost 4 bases, and 12 bases lay between the germline ends. The CDR3 DNA follows: TGTGCCAGCAGCGACCAGGGCAGGAATCAGCCCCAGCATTTT. Translating gives CASSDQGRNQPQHF.

CDR3 sequence (DNA): TGTGCCAGCAGCCAGGGCCATGGGACAGATACGCAGTATTTT. This codes for CASSQGHGTDTQYF. This rearrangement joins TRBV12-3 or TRBV12-4 to TRBJ2-3, with a tentative D call TRBD1 (5 bases). This CDR3 is built from 14 residues. Trimming took off 6 bases at V and 3 bases at J, with 13 bases between the two ends.

There are many counts of this clonotype. The V gene is TRBV19, the J gene TRBJ1-1; D uncertain. The V gene's germline CDR1 is LNHDA and CDR2 SQIVND (reference sequence). Trimming took 4 bases from V and 7 from J, leaving 19 bases between them. The CDR3 sequence is 15 residues long. CDR3 protein: CASSTPLGGKGEAFF. The DNA of the CDR3 is TGTGCCAGTAGTACCCCCCTAGGAGGGAAGGGTGAAGCTTTCTTT.

This clonotype was seen repeatedly, ten times or more. The chain uses TRBV6-2 or TRBV6-3 and TRBJ2-1; 13 bases line up with TRBD2. The CDR3 extends over 14 amino acids. V lost 10 bases, J lost 5 bases, and 5 bases stayed unmatched. Germline V gene lookup returns CDR1 MNHEY and CDR2 SVGEGT. CDR3 in DNA: TGTGCCACCGGACTAGCGGGGGACCACAATGAGCAGTTCTTC. This translates into CATGLAGDHNEQFF.

V is TRBV6-4 and J is TRBJ1-1; weak D call: TRBD1 (5 bases). The CDR3 spans 13 residues. Germline V lookup: CDR1 MRHNA, CDR2 SNTAGT. V shed 4 bases and J shed 3 bases, with 9 bases lying between them. CDR3 sequence reads: CASSVDSYTEAFF. The CDR3 DNA sequence: TGTGCCAGCAGTGTAGACAGCTACACTGAAGCTTTCTTT.

This clonotype was seen at least ten times. The chain carries TRBV11-2 and TRBJ2-5; no definite D call. Trimming took off 4 bases at V and 5 bases at J, with 5 bases between the two ends. Germline CDR1 SGHAT, CDR2 FQNNGV. The CDR3 runs to 11 residues. Here the CDR3 DNA reads TGTGCCAGCAGCTCGGGCGAGACCCAGTACTTC. The encoded protein is CASSSGETQYF. The complete variable domain, with remaining parts taken from reference TRBV11-2 and TRBJ2-5, reads EAGVAQSPRYKIIEKRQSVAFWCNPISGHATLYWYQQILGQGPKLLIQFQNNGVVDDSQLPKDRFSAERLKGVDSTLKIQPAKLEDSAVYLCASSSGETQYFGPGTRLLVL.